Presented here are 2 T cell receptor beta chains from one specimen sequenced in a study of shared clonotypes between healthy human individuals. Here immunoSEQ multiplex PCR was the method, and the copy in TCRdb shows in-frame clones only, minus some. The data contain 2 million to 2.5 million clones, 85% to 95% of them seen just once; the ten biggest clones take up about 0.13%. The specimen sequenced was naive CD4+ T cells sorted from blood. Stated subset: CD45RA+ positively selected. These receptors originate from a man aged 18 to 30 in good health.

This clone was detected once. V usage is TRBV2 and J usage is TRBJ1-1; D is uncertain. The CDR3 consists of 12 residues. V shed 5 bases and J shed 6 bases, with 10 bases lying between them. Germline assignment: CDR1 SNHLY and CDR2 FYNNEI. The CDR3 sequence: CASSSGSSEAFF. The CDR3 nucleotides are TGTGCCAGCAGTTCCGGTAGTTCTGAAGCTTTCTTT. The variable domain in full, with the rest retrieved from reference TRBV2 and TRBJ1-1, is EPEVTQTPSHQVTQMGQEVILRCVPISNHLYFYWYRQILGQKVEFLVSFYNNEISEKSEIFDDQFSVERPDGSNFTLKIRSTKLEDSAMYFCASSSGSSEAFFGQGTRLTVV.

This sequence joins TRBV19 and TRBJ2-7; tentatively, D is TRBD1 or TRBD2 (5 bases each). There are 15 residues in the CDR3. The ends were cut back, 6 bases at V and 2 bases at J, with 17 bases in the middle. Germline values: CDR1 LNHDA, CDR2 SQIVND (reference sequence). The CDR3 spells CASSIGDLITYEQYF. For the CDR3, the DNA is TGTGCCAGTAGCATCGGGGACCTTATCACCTACGAGCAGTACTTC. The full variable domain, rest sourced from reference TRBV19 and TRBJ2-7, is DGGITQSPKYLFRKEGQNVTLSCEQNLNHDAMYWYRQDPGQGLRLIYYSQIVNDFQKGDIAEGYSVSREKKESFPLTVTSAQKNPTAFYLCASSIGDLITYEQYFGPGTRLTVT.